One and the same sample provided the 29 T cell receptor beta chains below, sequenced in a study of blood T cell repertoires in COVID-19. Produced via immunoSEQ multiplex PCR; TCRdb's table is partial and in-frame only. The sample comprises about 410,000 clones, 86% of which are singletons, and 1.4% rests with the top ten. The specimen was peripheral blood. Receptors originate from a woman in her twenties or thirties with active or convalescent COVID-19.

The chain joins TRBV12-3 or TRBV12-4 to TRBJ2-7; no definite D call. V lost 6 bases to trimming and J lost 7 bases, with 10 bases between them. The CDR3 extends over 11 amino acids. CDR3 bases: TGTGCCAGCAGCCCCAGTAAAGAGCAGTACTTC. This codes for CASSPSKEQYF.

V is TRBV7-9 and J is TRBJ1-2; D remains ambiguous. V dropped 5 bases and J dropped 0 bases, with 10 bases sitting between them. This CDR3 spans 14 amino acids. Germline CDR1 is SEHNR and CDR2 is FQNEAQ (reference sequence). CDR3 amino acids: CASSPAAANYGYTF. The CDR3 DNA reads TGTGCCAGCAGCCCCGCGGCTGCTAACTATGGCTACACCTTC.

This chain connects TRBV4-1 to TRBJ2-7, with a weak D call TRBD1 (6 bases). Per the germline V gene, CDR1 is MGHRA and CDR2 is YSYEKL. Trimming removed 2 bases from V and 0 bases from J, with 11 bases in between. CDR3 length: 15 amino acids. This CDR3 is CASSQTQGISYEQYF. The CDR3 bases are TGCGCCAGCAGCCAAACACAGGGAATCTCCTACGAGCAGTACTTC.

Only one count was recorded for this clone. The chain couples TRBV6-2 or TRBV6-3 to TRBJ1-5; 9 nucleotides line up with TRBD1. Germline values: CDR1 MNHEY, CDR2 SVGEGT. The CDR3 runs 14 residues. V shed 4 bases, J shed 7 bases, and the junction held 5 bases outside the gene matches. In DNA, the CDR3 is TGTGCCAGCAGTTTGGGACAGGGTTGGCAGCCCCAGCATTTT. Amino acids: CASSLGQGWQPQHF.

The V and J genes are TRBV20-1 and TRBJ2-5, with 13 positions matching TRBD2. Germline CDR1 and CDR2: DFQATT and SNEGSKA (reference sequence). CDR3 length: 16 residues. V shed 3 bases, J shed 2 bases, and the junction held 6 bases outside the gene matches. The CDR3 DNA follows: TGCAGTGCTAGTAGGACTAGCGGGAGATCACAAGAGACCCAGTACTTC. As protein: CSASRTSGRSQETQYF.

About this clone: This CDR3 is also generated by other DNA sequences in the sample. The chain employs TRBV5-1 and TRBJ2-5; TRBD2 is a possible D gene (5 bases). This CDR3 comprises 14 residues. V lost 0 bases and J lost 3, with 9 bases in between. Germline CDR1 and CDR2: SGHRS and YFSETQ. The CDR3 here is CASSLGAGEETQYF. DNA of the CDR3: TGCGCCAGCAGCTTGGGAGCCGGGGAAGAGACCCAGTACTTC.

This chain uses TRBV7-9 with TRBJ1-1; TRBD1 agrees at 9 bases. Losses at the gene ends were 5 bases for V and 7 bases for J; bases not matched to a gene: 2. The CDR3 extends over 12 amino acids. The V gene's germline CDR1 is SEHNR and CDR2 FQNEAQ (reference sequence). The CDR3 loop is CASSPGQGEAFF. CDR3 DNA sequence: TGTGCCAGCAGCCCGGGACAGGGTGAAGCTTTCTTT.

The chain uses TRBV13 and TRBJ2-7; 9 bases are a match to TRBD2. This CDR3 spans 15 amino acids. CDR1 and CDR2 from the germline V gene are PRHDT and FYEKMQ (reference sequence). Trimming removed 0 bases from V and 7 bases from J; junction bases left unmatched: 7. This CDR3 is CASSLGGSGGREQYF. For the CDR3, the DNA is TGTGCCAGCAGCTTAGGTGGTAGCGGGGGTCGGGAGCAGTACTTC.

The V gene is TRBV6-5, the J gene TRBJ1-2, with D perhaps matching TRBD1 (5 bases). Germline V gene sequence: CDR1 MNHEY, CDR2 SVGAGI. Trimming pared 8 bases from V and 3 bases from J, leaving 19 bases between. The CDR3 sequence is 15 residues long. The CDR3, as DNA: TGTGCCAGCCCTACAGACAGATCCGGATACTATGGCTACACCTTC. It is translated as CASPTDRSGYYGYTF.

This chain uses TRBV5-1 with TRBJ1-2; TRBD1 agrees at 7 bases. After removal of 4 bases from V and 3 bases from J, the junction contained 6 bases not matched to a gene. The CDR3 contains 14 residues. Germline assignment: CDR1 SGHRS and CDR2 YFSETQ. The CDR3 region is CASSDDRAYYGYTF. CDR3 sequence (DNA): TGCGCCAGCAGCGATGACAGGGCCTACTATGGCTACACCTTC. The entire variable domain, with the rest obtained from reference TRBV5-1 and TRBJ1-2, is as follows: KAGVTQTPRYLIKTRGQQVTLSCSPISGHRSVSWYQQTPGQGLQFLFEYFSETQRNKGNFPGRFSGRQFSNSRSEMNVSTLELGDSALYLCASSDDRAYYGYTFGSGTRLTVV.

The genes are TRBV5-8 and TRBJ1-3, with 9 bases lining up with TRBD1. The CDR3 extends over 18 amino acids. J was trimmed by 0 bases and V by 2 bases; bases with no gene match: 9. Germline lookup yields CDR1 SGHTS and CDR2 YDEGEE. The CDR3 nucleotides read TGTGCCAGCAGCTTACACACCGGGACAGGGAGCTCTGGAAACACCATATATTTT. It translates to CASSLHTGTGSSGNTIYF.

This clone was counted a few times. The chain joins TRBV5-1 to TRBJ1-4; 10 positions match TRBD1. V was clipped by 3 bases and J by 7 bases; unmatched bases: 6. This CDR3 spans 15 amino acids. Germline assignment: CDR1 SGHRS and CDR2 YFSETQ. CDR3 region: CASSSTGTGAEKLFF. The DNA for the CDR3 is TGCGCCAGCAGCTCCACCGGGACAGGGGCTGAAAAACTGTTTTTT.

The chain employs TRBV10-3 and TRBJ1-4, with 7 bases aligning to TRBD1. The V gene's germline CDR1 is ENHRY and CDR2 SYGVKD. The CDR3 is 15 residues long. Unmatched junction bases numbered 2, after V lost 0 bases and J lost 4 bases. CDR3 residues: CAISESRGRNEKLFF. The CDR3 DNA sequence: TGTGCCATCAGTGAGTCAAGGGGGCGTAATGAAAAACTGTTTTTT.

The rearrangement links TRBV30 to TRBJ2-4; D gene unclear. From germline, CDR1 is GTSNPN and CDR2 SVGIG (reference sequence). The CDR3 length is 16 residues. The V end was cut by 5 bases, the J end by 0 bases, with 17 bases between. In DNA, the CDR3 is TGTGCCTGGGTCCCCATCATGAATAGAGCCAAAAACATTCAGTACTTC. It translates to CAWVPIMNRAKNIQYF.

V is TRBV4-1 and J is TRBJ1-3, with D tentatively TRBD1 (5 bases). This CDR3 region has 15 residues. V dropped 3 bases and J dropped 0 bases, with 9 bases sitting between them. Per the germline V gene, CDR1 is MGHRA and CDR2 is YSYEKL. In DNA form, the CDR3 reads TGCGCCAGCAGCCACGTGACAGTCTCTGGAAACACCATATATTTT. This codes for CASSHVTVSGNTIYF.

The J gene is TRBJ2-3, the V gene TRBV3-1 (or the pseudogene TRBV3-2), with 8 bases aligning to TRBD2. The germline V gene has CDR1 LGHDT and CDR2 YNNKEL (reference sequence). The junction had 8 bases not matched to a gene; V was cut back by 1 base and J by 5 bases. CDR3 length: 16 residues. The CDR3 DNA is TGTGCCAGCAGCCAAGTCCTGACTAGCGTCAGAGATACGCAGTATTTT. It encodes CASSQVLTSVRDTQYF.

This sequence joins TRBV19 and TRBJ2-5, with 12 bases that match TRBD2. The germline V gene encodes CDR1 LNHDA and CDR2 SQIVND (reference sequence). The CDR3 runs to 18 residues. With 2 bases clipped from V and 0 bases from J, the junction kept 7 bases outside the gene matches. CDR3 DNA sequence: TGTGCCAGTAGTATAAGGGCTAGCGGGGGGGCGTACCAAGAGACCCAGTACTTC. Amino acid sequence: CASSIRASGGAYQETQYF.

This sequence joins TRBV11-2 and TRBJ1-5, with 11 bases lining up with TRBD1. Germline lookup yields CDR1 SGHAT and CDR2 FQNNGV. Trimming cost V 4 bases and J 7 bases; bases outside gene matches: 6. The CDR3 has 15 residues. In DNA form, the CDR3 reads TGTGCCAGCAGCTCAACCGGGACAGGGGGGCAGCCCCAGCATTTT. Its protein is CASSSTGTGGQPQHF.

The V and J genes are TRBV12-2 and TRBJ2-5; TRBD2, the table's D call, lacks a check against the DNA. TRBV12-2 constitutes a pseudogene. CDR3 size: 15 residues. The CDR3 loop reads CASRLSGILEETQYF. The CDR3 nucleotides are TGTGCAAGTCGCTTAAGCGGCATCTTAGAAGAGACCCAGTACTTC.

V is TRBV15 and J is TRBJ2-1, with D perhaps matching TRBD1 (5 bases). This CDR3 region has 15 residues. CDR1 is LNHNV, CDR2 YYDKDF, per germline (reference sequence). Deletions cut 2 bases from V and 1 base from J, with 9 bases between. The CDR3 DNA follows: TGTGCCACCAGCAGACAGGGAAATTCCTACAATGAGCAGTTCTTC. Encoded protein: CATSRQGNSYNEQFF.

The chain recombines TRBV18 with TRBJ2-1, with TRBD1 as a possible D gene (6 bases). This CDR3 comprises 13 residues. The V end was cut by 6 bases, the J end by 7 bases, with 13 bases between. Looked up from germline, CDR1 is KGHSH and CDR2 is LQKENI. CDR3 protein: CASSSQGRNEQFF. The CDR3 region has the DNA TGTGCCAGCTCTTCACAGGGTAGGAATGAGCAGTTCTTC.

The V and J genes are TRBV19 and TRBJ2-2; 8 bases are a match to TRBD1. Germline V gene data show CDR1 as LNHDA and CDR2 as SQIVND (reference sequence). The J segment lost 0 bases and the V segment lost 5 bases, leaving 2 bases of the junction unmatched. CDR3 length: 15 amino acids. CDR3 sequence (DNA): TGTGCCAGTAGTGGGGGACAGGCGAACACCGGGGAGCTGTTTTTT. Its protein is CASSGGQANTGELFF.

The chain recombines TRBV27 with TRBJ2-6; possibly TRBD2 for D (6 bases). This CDR3 spans 18 amino acids. The germline V gene encodes CDR1 MNHEY and CDR2 SMNVEV (reference sequence). Trimming removed 6 bases from V and 0 bases from J, with 18 bases in between. The CDR3, as DNA: TGTGCCAGCAGCTCCCTTTGGGGACTCAGCTCTGGGGCCAACGTCCTGACTTTC. Translating it yields CASSSLWGLSSGANVLTF.

This chain connects TRBV5-1 to TRBJ1-1; 10 bases are shared with TRBD1. Unmatched junction bases numbered 0, after V lost 0 bases and J lost 4 bases. Germline V gene sequence: CDR1 SGHRS, CDR2 YFSETQ. The CDR3 has 14 amino acids. CDR3 coding DNA: TGCGCCAGCAGCTTGGGGGACAGGGGCACTGAAGCTTTCTTT. Its protein product is CASSLGDRGTEAFF.

V and J are TRBV11-2 and TRBJ2-3, with 10 positions matching TRBD2. Germline-derived CDR1 and CDR2 are SGHAT and FQNNGV. This CDR3 is 15 amino acids long. Trimming cost V 5 bases and J 2 bases; bases outside gene matches: 4. CDR3 bases: TGTGCCAGCAGCCCTAGCGGGGGAATCACAGATACGCAGTATTTT. As protein: CASSPSGGITDTQYF.

The chain combines TRBV14 with TRBJ2-4, with 9 bases lining up with TRBD1. The CDR3 runs 16 residues. Germline values: CDR1 SGHDN, CDR2 FVKESK. V shed 2 bases, J shed 2 bases, and the junction held 4 bases outside the gene matches. Here the CDR3 reads CASSQLGQGSKNIQYF. DNA of the CDR3: TGTGCCAGCAGCCAACTTGGACAGGGGTCCAAAAACATTCAGTACTTC.

This clone was recorded only once. The CDR3 region has the DNA TGTGCCAGCAGTTCCCAAGACAGGGCCAACTATGGCTACACCTTC. Its protein is CASSSQDRANYGYTF. The chain carries TRBV6-5 and TRBJ1-2; 7 nucleotides agree with TRBD1. The CDR3 spans 15 residues. Germline values: CDR1 MNHEY, CDR2 SVGAGI. After removal of 4 bases from V and 2 bases from J, the junction contained 7 bases not matched to a gene.

The V gene is TRBV4-1, the J gene TRBJ2-1; a weak D match, TRBD2 (6 bases). The CDR3 contains 16 residues. The germline V gene has CDR1 MGHRA and CDR2 YSYEKL. V lost 1 base, J lost 0 bases, and 10 bases lay in between. CDR3 DNA sequence: TGCGCCAGCAGCCAAGTTAGGGACTTCTCCTACAATGAGCAGTTCTTC. Protein product: CASSQVRDFSYNEQFF.

The chain recombines TRBV15 with TRBJ2-1, with D tentatively TRBD1 (6 bases). CDR3 size: 14 residues. Germline CDR1 is LNHNV and CDR2 is YYDKDF (reference sequence). V was pared by 0 bases and J by 4 bases, with 7 bases between. CDR3 residues: CATSRDRGYNEQFF. Written as DNA, the CDR3 is TGTGCCACCAGCAGAGATAGGGGGTACAATGAGCAGTTCTTC.